This T cell receptor (beta chain) was sequenced for a study of blood T cell repertoires in COVID-19. In the study's own analysis: Estimation of nucleated cell counts relied on the amplification of reference gene primers. The assay was immunoSEQ multiplex PCR, and TCRdb's table has in-frame clones only and misses some. The V and J calls and the clone size are those of that table, but D and trimming were determined from the DNA. Of fewer than 200,000 clones listed, around 81% are singletons. This clone was counted between two and nine times. The CDR3 loop spans 15 amino acids. Germline V gene lookup returns CDR1 LNHDA and CDR2 SQIVND (reference sequence). Deletions cut 0 bases from V and 4 bases from J, with 10 bases between.

The clonotype originates from a woman older than 75 with COVID-19, enrolled during active disease. The chain couples TRBV19 to TRBJ1-5; D not resolved. Sequencing used peripheral blood. The CDR3 is CASSIDRLPNQPQHF. CDR3 bases: TGTGCCAGTAGTATAGACAGACTACCAAATCAGCCCCAGCATTTT.